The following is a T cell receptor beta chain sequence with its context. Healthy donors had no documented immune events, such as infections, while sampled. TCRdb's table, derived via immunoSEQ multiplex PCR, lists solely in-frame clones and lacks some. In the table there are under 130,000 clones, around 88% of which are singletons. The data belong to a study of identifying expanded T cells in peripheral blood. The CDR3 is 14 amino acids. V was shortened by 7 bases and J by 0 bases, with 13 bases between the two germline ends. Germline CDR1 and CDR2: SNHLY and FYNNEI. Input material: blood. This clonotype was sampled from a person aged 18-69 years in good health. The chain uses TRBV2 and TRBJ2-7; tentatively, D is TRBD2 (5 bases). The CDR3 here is CASNREPSSYEQYF. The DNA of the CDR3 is TGTGCCAGCAATCGGGAACCAAGCTCCTACGAGCAGTACTTC.